This TCR beta chain was found in a study of radiation and T cells in renal cell carcinoma. Regarding time point: blood 2 weeks post-SBRT. Noted treatment: 15 Gy SBRT to primary tumor, nephrectomy 4 weeks later. Clear cell pathology was present in this patient's renal cell carcinoma. The V gene's germline CDR1 is SGHRS and CDR2 YFSETQ. This CDR3 has 13 amino acids. V was trimmed by 6 bases and J by 3 bases, leaving 9 bases between them. Data came from immunoSEQ multiplex PCR; TCRdb stores just in-frame clones and leaves some out. Of about 47,000 clones listed, roughly 80% were seen once; the top ten hold about 30%.

The sequence was obtained from an older woman with renal cell carcinoma. Sample: blood, taken from a patient whose treatment included radiotherapy and nephrectomy. This chain uses TRBV5-1 with TRBJ2-2; D may be TRBD2 (5 bases). DNA of the CDR3: TGCGCCAGCACGGGGAGTGACACCGGGGAGCTGTTTTTT. Translated: CASTGSDTGELFF. The whole variable domain, remainder taken from reference TRBV5-1 and TRBJ2-2, is KAGVTQTPRYLIKTRGQQVTLSCSPISGHRSVSWYQQTPGQGLQFLFEYFSETQRNKGNFPGRFSGRQFSNSRSEMNVSTLELGDSALYLCASTGSDTGELFFGEGSRLTVL.